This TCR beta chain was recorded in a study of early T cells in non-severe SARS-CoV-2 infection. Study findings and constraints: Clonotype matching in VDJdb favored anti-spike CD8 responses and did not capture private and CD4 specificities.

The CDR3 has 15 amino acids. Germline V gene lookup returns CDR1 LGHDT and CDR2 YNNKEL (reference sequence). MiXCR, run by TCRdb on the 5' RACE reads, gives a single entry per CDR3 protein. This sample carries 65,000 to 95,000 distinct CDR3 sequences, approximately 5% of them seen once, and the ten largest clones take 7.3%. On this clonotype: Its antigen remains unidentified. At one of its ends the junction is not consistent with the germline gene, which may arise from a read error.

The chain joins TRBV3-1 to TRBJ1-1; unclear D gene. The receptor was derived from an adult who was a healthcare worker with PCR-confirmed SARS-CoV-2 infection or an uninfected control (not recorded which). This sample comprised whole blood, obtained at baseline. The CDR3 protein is CASSPFTQSNTEVFF. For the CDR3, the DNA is TGTGCCAGCAGCCCCTTTACACAGAGTAACACTGAAGTTTTCTTT.